What follows are 25 T cell receptor beta chains derived from one specimen sequenced in a study of blood T cell repertoires in COVID-19. Clones were sequenced by immunoSEQ multiplex PCR, and TCRdb holds only the in-frame ones, with some missing. The sample records approximately 92,000 clones, about 83% being singletons. The specimen sequenced was peripheral blood. Source of these receptors: a woman aged 55-69 years with COVID-19, enrolled during active disease.

The chain combines TRBV10-2 with TRBJ1-6; 9 bases align to TRBD1. V gave up 2 bases and J gave up 8 bases; unmatched junction bases: 4. The CDR3 runs 15 residues. Germline V CDR1 and CDR2: WSHSY, SAAADI. DNA for the CDR3: TGCGCCAGCAGTGAGGGGGGACAGGGCTATTCACCCCTCCACTTT. Translated, it gives CASSEGGQGYSPLHF.

The chain has TRBV28 and TRBJ2-7; the match to TRBD2 covers 10 bases. V trimming: 5 bases; J trimming: 0 bases; junction bases outside the gene matches: 7. CDR1 and CDR2 from the germline V gene are MDHEN and SYDVKM. The CDR3 length is 16 residues. This CDR3 is CASSLLAGQPSYEQYF. CDR3 coding DNA: TGTGCCAGCAGTCTACTAGCGGGACAACCCTCCTACGAGCAGTACTTC.

The rearrangement uses TRBV11-3 and TRBJ2-7; the match to TRBD1 covers 8 bases. This CDR3 has 13 amino acids. V gave up 3 bases and J gave up 4 bases; unmatched junction bases: 2. Germline loops: CDR1 SGHNT, CDR2 YENEEA. The CDR3 sequence: CASSLYRGYEQYF. DNA for the CDR3: TGTGCCAGCAGCTTGTACAGGGGGTACGAGCAGTACTTC.

The V gene is TRBV5-5, the J gene TRBJ1-1, with TRBD1 matching over 8 bases. Trimming cost V 5 bases and J 1 base; bases outside gene matches: 10. The CDR3 sequence is 16 residues long. Germline V gene lookup returns CDR1 SGHKS and CDR2 YYEKEE (reference sequence). In DNA, the CDR3 is TGTGCCAGCAGTTTTGGACAGGGTCCCCGGAACACTGAAGCTTTCTTT. Translation gives CASSFGQGPRNTEAFF.

J is TRBJ2-3 and V is TRBV19; 11 nucleotides align to TRBD2. The germline gives CDR1 LNHDA, CDR2 SQIVND (reference sequence). The V gene end was trimmed by 3 bases and the J gene end by 0 bases; junction bases not matched to a gene: 11. CDR3 length: 19 amino acids. CDR3 loop: CASSMLAGGSLVSTDTQYF. The CDR3, as DNA: TGTGCCAGTAGTATGCTAGCGGGGGGTAGTCTAGTTAGCACAGATACGCAGTATTTT.

This chain uses TRBV4-3 with TRBJ1-2; 7 bases map to TRBD1. The CDR3 covers 14 residues. With V trimmed by 0 bases and J by 8 bases, 6 bases remained unmatched. Germline CDR1 reads LGHNA; CDR2 reads YSLEER. CDR3 nucleotide sequence: TGCGCCAGCAGCCAAGAGTGGACAGGCCGCGGCTACACCTTC. Its translation: CASSQEWTGRGYTF.

This rearrangement joins TRBV4-2 to TRBJ2-3; 9 bases agree with TRBD2. CDR3 length: 16 amino acids. V was pared by 3 bases and J by 6 bases, with 10 bases of the junction left unmatched. Looked up from germline, CDR1 is LGHNA and CDR2 is YNFKEQ. CDR3 region: CASSHRGGEASDTQYF. The CDR3 nucleotides are TGTGCCAGCAGCCACCGCGGGGGGGAGGCTTCCGATACGCAGTATTTT.

The CDR3 DNA sequence: TGTGCCAGTAGTACGAACCAGGGTGTCCAGTACTTC. Protein product: CASSTNQGVQYF. This chain links TRBV19 with TRBJ2-5, with a tentative D call TRBD1 (5 bases). Trimming took off 4 bases at V and 10 bases at J, with 13 bases between the two ends. Germline V gene data show CDR1 as LNHDA and CDR2 as SQIVND (reference sequence). The CDR3 has 12 residues.

The gene calls are TRBV30 and TRBJ1-1, with D possibly being TRBD1 (6 bases). There are 14 residues in the CDR3. Per germline, CDR1 GTSNPN and CDR2 SVGIG (reference sequence). Trimming shortened V by 0 bases and J by 2 bases, and 10 bases separated the two germline ends. CDR3 sequence: CAWSVLGGNTEAFF. CDR3 DNA sequence: TGTGCCTGGAGTGTACTAGGGGGAAACACTGAAGCTTTCTTT.

V is TRBV11-2 and J is TRBJ1-6; the D gene is possibly TRBD1 (5 bases). CDR1 SGHAT and CDR2 FQNNGV come from the germline V gene. This CDR3 has 16 residues. With 1 base removed from V and 2 bases from J, the gap between germline ends came to 9 bases. CDR3 protein: CASSLASTAYNSPLHF. The CDR3 DNA reads TGTGCCAGCAGCTTAGCCTCGACAGCCTATAATTCACCCCTCCACTTT. The complete variable domain, with remaining parts taken from reference TRBV11-2 and TRBJ1-6, reads EAGVAQSPRYKIIEKRQSVAFWCNPISGHATLYWYQQILGQGPKLLIQFQNNGVVDDSQLPKDRFSAERLKGVDSTLKIQPAKLEDSAVYLCASSLASTAYNSPLHFGNGTRLTVT.

The chain links TRBV19 to TRBJ2-2; D gene ambiguous. The V and J ends lost 10 bases and 2 bases respectively, with 14 bases between them. From germline, CDR1 is LNHDA and CDR2 SQIVND (reference sequence). There are 14 residues in the CDR3. CDR3 loop: CATSSRRNTGELFF. DNA for the CDR3: TGTGCCACCTCCTCCCGGAGAAACACCGGGGAGCTGTTTTTT.

The chain joins TRBV7-2 to TRBJ2-7; D possibly corresponds to TRBD2 (6 bases). V lost 1 base to trimming and J lost 1 base, with 8 bases between them. This CDR3 has 14 residues. CDR1 SGHTA and CDR2 FQGNSA come from the germline V gene. The CDR3 region has the DNA TGTGCCAGCAGCTTAGTCGGGGGTTCCTACGAGCAGTACTTC. Its protein is CASSLVGGSYEQYF.

CDR3 DNA sequence: TGTGCCAGCAGTTACACTAGTGGGGAGACCCAGTACTTC. It is translated as CASSYTSGETQYF. J is TRBJ2-5 and V is TRBV6-5; D is possibly TRBD2 (5 bases). Germline V gene sequence: CDR1 MNHEY, CDR2 SVGAGI. V was shortened by 2 bases and J by 5 bases, with 9 bases between the two germline ends. The CDR3 totals 13 residues.

The chain employs TRBV6-5 and TRBJ1-1, with 8 bases identical to TRBD1. CDR3 size: 15 residues. Losses at the gene ends were 2 bases for V and 3 bases for J; bases not matched to a gene: 5. Germline V lookup: CDR1 MNHEY, CDR2 SVGAGI. The CDR3 DNA is TGTGCCAGCAGTTACACGACAGGGGACGACACTGAAGCTTTCTTT. This encodes CASSYTTGDDTEAFF.

The chain employs TRBV6-2 or TRBV6-3 and TRBJ1-1, with unresolved D. The CDR3 length is 12 residues. Trimming left V 4 bases short and J 4 bases short, with 7 bases between. From germline, CDR1 is MNHEY and CDR2 SVGEGT. CDR3 protein: CASSSLATEAFF. In nucleotides, the CDR3 is TGTGCCAGCAGTTCCTTAGCCACTGAAGCTTTCTTT.

The chain recombines TRBV9 with TRBJ1-1, with D perhaps TRBD1 (5 bases). This CDR3 spans 16 amino acids. Germline CDR1 SGDLS, CDR2 YYNGEE. Trimming removed 0 bases from V and 4 bases from J, with 16 bases in between. The CDR3 sequence: CASSVAAGVAATEAFF. DNA for the CDR3: TGTGCCAGCAGCGTAGCTGCGGGGGTAGCGGCCACTGAAGCTTTCTTT. The variable domain in full, completed from reference TRBV9 and TRBJ1-1, reads DSGVTQTPKHLITATGQRVTLRCSPRSGDLSVYWYQQSLDQGLQFLIQYYNGEERAKGNILERFSAQQFPDLHSELNLSSLELGDSALYFCASSVAAGVAATEAFFGQGTRLTVV.

There are a few counts of this clone. The CDR3: CASKITENTEAFF. The CDR3 DNA reads TGTGCCAGCAAAATAACAGAGAACACTGAAGCTTTCTTT. V usage is TRBV6-5 and J usage is TRBJ1-1; no clear D. The V gene lost 7 bases and the J gene lost 1 base, with 10 bases spanning the gap. Germline V gene data show CDR1 as MNHEY and CDR2 as SVGAGI. The CDR3 extends over 13 amino acids.

The chain is built from TRBV4-2 and TRBJ1-2, with 9 bases fitting TRBD1. Germline assignment: CDR1 LGHNA and CDR2 YNFKEQ. V dropped 0 bases and J dropped 8; count of bases not matched to a gene: 7. This CDR3 has 15 residues. The CDR3: CASSQEWDREGGYTF. The CDR3 bases are TGTGCCAGCAGCCAAGAATGGGACAGGGAGGGCGGCTACACCTTC.

This sequence joins TRBV6-1 and TRBJ2-1; TRBD2 matches at 9 bases. V dropped 1 base and J dropped 8; count of bases not matched to a gene: 6. Germline CDR1 reads MNHNS; CDR2 reads SASEGT. The CDR3 has 15 amino acids. CDR3 protein: CASSEESGGFYEQFF. The CDR3 coding sequence is TGTGCCAGCAGTGAAGAGAGCGGGGGGTTTTATGAGCAGTTCTTC.

This CDR3 is CASSQGGGIGELFF. CDR3 nucleotides: TGTGCCAGCAGTCAGGGGGGTGGAATCGGGGAGCTGTTTTTT. The chain joins TRBV6-5 to TRBJ2-2; possible D gene TRBD1, 7 bases. CDR3 size: 14 residues. The V and J ends lost 5 bases and 7 bases respectively, with 14 bases between them. Germline CDR1 MNHEY, CDR2 SVGAGI.

The chain employs TRBV19 and TRBJ1-1, with D unclear. The germline CDR1 and CDR2 sequences are LNHDA and SQIVND (reference sequence). Trimming removed 5 bases at V and 0 bases at J, with 10 bases between. This CDR3 spans 14 amino acids. Here the CDR3 reads CASSLTNMNTEAFF. In DNA, the CDR3 is TGTGCCAGTAGTCTGACAAACATGAACACTGAAGCTTTCTTT. Variable domain in full (rest from reference TRBV19 and TRBJ1-1): DGGITQSPKYLFRKEGQNVTLSCEQNLNHDAMYWYRQDPGQGLRLIYYSQIVNDFQKGDIAEGYSVSREKKESFPLTVTSAQKNPTAFYLCASSLTNMNTEAFFGQGTRLTVV.

The J gene is TRBJ1-2, the V gene TRBV10-3; TRBD1 might be the D (6 bases). Trimming took off 0 bases at V and 3 bases at J, with 17 bases between the two ends. This CDR3 comprises 17 residues. Per the germline V gene, CDR1 is ENHRY and CDR2 is SYGVKD. CDR3 protein: CAISESKAGDVDYGYTF. The CDR3 DNA follows: TGTGCCATCAGTGAGTCGAAGGCAGGGGATGTGGACTATGGCTACACCTTC.

CDR3 DNA sequence: TGCGCCAGCAGCTTGGCAGGGACTGGCGAGCAGTACTTC. Amino acid sequence: CASSLAGTGEQYF. The chain joins TRBV5-1 to TRBJ2-7; D is perhaps TRBD2 (6 bases). Per the germline V gene, CDR1 is SGHRS and CDR2 is YFSETQ. The CDR3 extends over 13 amino acids. Trimming removed 0 bases at V and 6 bases at J, with 10 bases between.

This chain connects TRBV27 to TRBJ1-5; D remains ambiguous. CDR3 length: 13 amino acids. Germline loops: CDR1 MNHEY, CDR2 SMNVEV (reference sequence). Trimming pared 3 bases from V and 6 bases from J, leaving 9 bases between. The CDR3 is CASSFRGTQPQHF. CDR3 sequence (DNA): TGTGCCAGCAGTTTCCGGGGTACTCAGCCCCAGCATTTT.

This chain links TRBV2 with TRBJ1-1; D may be TRBD1 (6 bases). With 6 bases removed from V and 2 bases from J, the gap between germline ends came to 16 bases. The CDR3 totals 15 residues. Germline CDR1 is SNHLY and CDR2 is FYNNEI. CDR3 residues: CASSVSGQPNTEAFF. In nucleotides, the CDR3 is TGTGCCAGCAGCGTGAGCGGACAGCCTAACACTGAAGCTTTCTTT.